Below, 6 T cell receptor beta chains from the same sample are listed, as sequenced in a study of T-cell memory formation after mild COVID-19. TCRdb itself ran the 5' RACE reads through MiXCR, one entry per CDR3 protein. The sample consists of about 55,000 distinct CDR3 sequences, 25% to 30% of them appearing once. The sequencing input was PBMCs or a T cell subset sorted from them (not recorded which). The receptors here all came from a man in his late teens or twenties who had mild COVID-19 (a few samples of this study predate the infection). Cell type and time point are not known.

V is TRBV4-2 and J is TRBJ2-3, with TRBD2 matching over 9 bases. V was pared by 0 bases and J by 2 bases, with 15 bases of the junction left unmatched. The germline V gene encodes CDR1 LGHNA and CDR2 YNFKEQ. This CDR3 comprises 20 residues. The CDR3 spells CASSQDVGLATLQNTDTQYF. CDR3 sequence (DNA): TGTGCCAGCAGCCAAGATGTGGGACTAGCAACCTTACAGAACACAGATACGCAGTATTTT.

This clonotype has only a few counts. This chain links TRBV7-2 with TRBJ2-3; D unclear. The germline V and J ends were trimmed by 4 bases and 14 bases, with 22 bases remaining between them. The CDR3 is made up of 14 amino acids. The germline V gene encodes CDR1 SGHTA and CDR2 FQGNSA. The CDR3 coding sequence is TGTGCCAGCAGCTCCCCTGATCGGTTCTCTTCGGGGTATTTT. Translated: CASSSPDRFSSGYF. Together with reference TRBV7-2 and TRBJ2-3, the CDR3 gives the full variable domain: GAGVSQSPSNKVTEKGKDVELRCDPISGHTALYWYRQSLGQGLEFLIYFQGNSAPDKSGLPSDRFSAERTGGSVSTLTIQRTQQEDSAVYLCASSSPDRFSSGYFGPGTRLTVL.

The gene calls are TRBV6-2 or TRBV6-3 and TRBJ2-7, with a tentative D call TRBD2 (6 bases). The CDR3 runs 14 residues. V lost 6 bases to trimming and J lost 5 bases, with 17 bases between them. Germline V gene sequence: CDR1 MNHEY, CDR2 SVGEGT. The CDR3 nucleotides are TGTGCCAGCAGCTCGGGAGAGGAGGCCCACGAGCAGTACTTC. Amino acids: CASSSGEEAHEQYF.

The chain uses TRBV5-1 and TRBJ2-7; 11 bases align to TRBD1. The CDR3 extends over 14 amino acids. The junction had 2 bases not matched to a gene; V was cut back by 2 bases and J by 4 bases. Germline V lookup: CDR1 SGHRS, CDR2 YFSETQ. The CDR3 reads CASSFGTGGYEQYF. CDR3 nucleotide sequence: TGCGCCAGCAGCTTTGGGACAGGGGGTTACGAGCAGTACTTC. Together with reference TRBV5-1 and TRBJ2-7, the CDR3 gives the full variable domain: KAGVTQTPRYLIKTRGQQVTLSCSPISGHRSVSWYQQTPGQGLQFLFEYFSETQRNKGNFPGRFSGRQFSNSRSEMNVSTLELGDSALYLCASSFGTGGYEQYFGPGTRLTVT.

The chain employs TRBV27 and TRBJ1-5; D call uncertain. The CDR3 runs to 13 residues. Germline V CDR1 and CDR2: MNHEY, SMNVEV (reference sequence). V dropped 4 bases and J dropped 5 bases, with 9 bases sitting between them. The DNA of the CDR3 is TGTGCCAGCAGTTATGCAGCTCATCAGCCCCAGCATTTT. It yields the protein CASSYAAHQPQHF.

The chain couples TRBV12-3 or TRBV12-4 to TRBJ2-5; 10 nucleotides match TRBD1. V was clipped by 5 bases and J by 2 bases; unmatched bases: 2. The CDR3 covers 14 residues. The CDR3 is CASSGDRGQETQYF. The CDR3 DNA follows: TGTGCCAGCAGTGGGGACAGGGGACAAGAGACCCAGTACTTC.